The 3 T cell receptor beta chains listed next were all sequenced from one sample in a study of blood T cell repertoires in COVID-19. Only in-frame clones appear in the TCRdb table, and some are missing; sequencing was by immunoSEQ multiplex PCR. Of about 400,000 clones listed, around 90% are singletons. Sequenced: PBMCs or T cells enriched from blood (not recorded which). The receptors stem from a woman aged 40 to 49 with acute COVID-19.

The J gene is TRBJ1-3, the V gene TRBV5-4; 7 bases line up with TRBD1. V was pared by 4 bases and J by 0 bases, with 7 bases of the junction left unmatched. The CDR3 totals 16 residues. Per the germline V gene, CDR1 is SGHNT and CDR2 is YYREEE (reference sequence). This CDR3 is CASSPGGQVSGNTIYF. The CDR3 bases are TGTGCCAGCAGCCCTGGAGGACAGGTCTCTGGAAACACCATATATTTT.

J is TRBJ2-7 and V is TRBV29-1; maybe TRBD1 (6 bases). CDR3 length: 13 residues. Germline V gene sequence: CDR1 SQVTM, CDR2 ANQGSEA. V lost 6 bases, J lost 6 bases, and 18 bases lay in between. The CDR3 is CSVRAGAGGEQYF. The CDR3 nucleotides are TGCAGCGTCCGTGCAGGGGCAGGAGGCGAGCAGTACTTC.

The CDR3 is CATSRGTWTGMSSGNTIYF. The CDR3 nucleotides are TGTGCCACCAGCAGAGGGACTTGGACAGGCATGAGCTCTGGAAACACCATATATTTT. The chain carries TRBV15 and TRBJ1-3; 7 nucleotides match TRBD1. Germline V gives CDR1 LNHNV, CDR2 YYDKDF (reference sequence). The J segment lost 0 bases and the V segment lost 1 base, leaving 12 bases of the junction unmatched. CDR3 length: 19 residues.